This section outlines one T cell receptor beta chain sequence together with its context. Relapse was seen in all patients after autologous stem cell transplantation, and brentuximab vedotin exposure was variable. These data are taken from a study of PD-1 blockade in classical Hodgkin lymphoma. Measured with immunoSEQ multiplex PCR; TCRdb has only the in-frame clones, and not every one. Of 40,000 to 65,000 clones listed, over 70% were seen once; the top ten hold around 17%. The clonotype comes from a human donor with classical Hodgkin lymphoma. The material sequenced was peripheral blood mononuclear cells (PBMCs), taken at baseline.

CDR3 DNA sequence: TGTGCCAGCAGTGAGTATGAGCCCCCCTACGAGCAGTACGTC. Its protein product is CASSEYEPPYEQYV. V gene TRBV6-1 combines with J gene TRBJ2-7; no definite D call. The CDR3 is 14 amino acids. Between the trimmed V and J ends, which lost 3 bases and 2 bases, there was a span of 11 bases. Germline CDR1 is MNHNS and CDR2 is SASEGT.